Presented here are 5 T cell receptor beta chains from one specimen sequenced in a study of PD-1 blockade in classical Hodgkin lymphoma. Time point meaning: cycle 4 day 1 (C4D1), after five to seven weeks of nivolumab. After autologous stem cell transplantation all patients relapsed, and prior brentuximab vedotin exposure differed between cohorts. Repertoires were generated with immunoSEQ multiplex PCR, while TCRdb's copy carries only in-frame clones and drops some. The data hold approximately 29,000 clones, with roughly 75% observed a single time. Sample: peripheral blood mononuclear cells (PBMCs), taken before the fourth cycle of nivolumab. These receptors were taken from a human donor with classical Hodgkin lymphoma.

This chain's CDR3 is CASSPGTSGRLAETQYF. For the CDR3, the DNA is TGCGCCAGCAGCCCTGGGACTAGCGGGAGGTTGGCAGAGACCCAGTACTTC. This chain joins TRBV5-1 and TRBJ2-5; 15 bases match TRBD2. Germline CDR1 reads SGHRS; CDR2 reads YFSETQ. With V trimmed by 4 bases and J by 4 bases, 8 bases remained unmatched. This CDR3 has 17 amino acids.

With respect to this clone: It differs at one base from a far larger clone, so likely a read error. The same CDR3 can be traced to other DNA sequences in this sample. The rearrangement links TRBV5-1 to TRBJ2-7, with TRBD2 as a possible D gene (6 bases). The V end was cut by 0 bases, the J end by 6 bases, with 13 bases between. The CDR3 has 14 amino acids. Germline loops: CDR1 SGHRS, CDR2 YFSETQ. This CDR3 is CASSLVGSAGEQYF. In DNA form, the CDR3 reads TGCGCCAGCAGCTTGGTCGGGAGCGCGGGCGAGCAGTACTTC.

The chain combines TRBV6-1 with TRBJ1-1; D is unclear. Germline V gene data show CDR1 as MNHNS and CDR2 as SASEGT. This CDR3 has 13 residues. V was shortened by 1 base and J by 1 base, with 4 bases between the two germline ends. The CDR3 protein is CASSEVRNTEAFF. In nucleotides, the CDR3 is TGTGCCAGCAGTGAAGTCAGGAACACTGAAGCTTTCTTT.

This clone was recorded a few times. This sequence joins TRBV4-2 and TRBJ1-1; D is ambiguous. Germline V gene lookup returns CDR1 LGHNA and CDR2 YNFKEQ. The V end lost 0 bases, the J end lost 2 bases, and 10 bases lay between the germline ends. This CDR3 spans 15 amino acids. In nucleotides, the CDR3 is TGTGCCAGCAGCCAAGATTGGCAGAGTAACACTGAAGCTTTCTTT. Protein product: CASSQDWQSNTEAFF.

The chain couples TRBV10-3 to TRBJ2-5; 11 bases line up with TRBD1. The CDR3 contains 14 residues. The germline V gene encodes CDR1 ENHRY and CDR2 SYGVKD. The V and J ends lost 4 bases and 5 bases, in that order; junction bases with no gene match: 3. CDR3 in amino acids: CAISGTGGAETQYF. CDR3 nucleotide sequence: TGTGCCATCAGTGGGACAGGGGGCGCGGAGACCCAGTACTTC.